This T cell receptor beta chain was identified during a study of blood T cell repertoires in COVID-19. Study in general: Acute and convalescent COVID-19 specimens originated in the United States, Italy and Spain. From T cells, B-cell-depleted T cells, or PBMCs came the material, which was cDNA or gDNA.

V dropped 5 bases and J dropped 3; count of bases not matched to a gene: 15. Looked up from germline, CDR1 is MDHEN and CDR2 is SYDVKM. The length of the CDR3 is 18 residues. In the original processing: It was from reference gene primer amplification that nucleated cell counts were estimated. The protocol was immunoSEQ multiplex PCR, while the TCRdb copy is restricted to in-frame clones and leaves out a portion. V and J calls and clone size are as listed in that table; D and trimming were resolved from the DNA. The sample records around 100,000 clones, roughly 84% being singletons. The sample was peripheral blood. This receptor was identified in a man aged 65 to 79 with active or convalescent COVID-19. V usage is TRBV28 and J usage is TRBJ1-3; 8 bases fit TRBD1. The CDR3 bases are TGTGCCAGCAGTCTCCCTGGAGGGGCAGGGGGCTTTGGAAACACCATATATTTT. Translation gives CASSLPGGAGGFGNTIYF.